This T cell receptor beta chain was identified during a study of cytomegalovirus exposure and HLA in healthy donors. Vbeta (60) and Jbeta (13) primers were used in the PCR. This table comes from immunoSEQ multiplex PCR, and its TCRdb copy is limited to in-frame clones, with some not included. The sample consists of 150,000 to 200,000 clones, 75% to 90% of them appearing once. Each donor was healthy, and each was a bone marrow donor. Broader study findings: Cytomegalovirus association was listed for around 170 TCR beta chains.

Per germline, CDR1 MNHEY and CDR2 SMNVEV (reference sequence). J lost 4 bases, V lost 7 bases, and 14 bases had no gene match. This CDR3 spans 18 amino acids. Note on this clone: Its target is not known.

The chain joins TRBV27 to TRBJ2-1; 12 bases agree with TRBD2. The clonotype was recovered from a man between 50 and 59 years old in good health and CMV-seropositive. Sequencing was performed on PBMCs. CDR3 loop: CASTTSAPGLAGYNEQFF. In nucleotides, the CDR3 is TGTGCCAGCACCACTAGTGCCCCCGGACTAGCGGGATACAATGAGCAGTTCTTC.